The TCR beta chain described here comes from a study of lymphopenia after photon versus proton radiotherapy (dated by TCRdb to about 2019). Regarding the study in general: The study compared the immunological effects of photon versus proton radiation therapy in patients with gastrointestinal tumors who developed high-grade lymphopenia. The 20 patients in the cohort had gastrointestinal tumors, were treated with either photon or proton therapy, and subsequently developed lymphopenia. The study was designed to characterize how the impact on the immune system differs between the two radiation modalities. Here is what the overall study found, with its caveats: During treatment, patients who received photon therapy lost naive T cells and TCR diversity and gained effector/memory populations, whereas patients who received proton therapy remained relatively stable. The survival association was assessed only in patients who died, and better survival with proton therapy was presented by the authors as a possibility rather than a demonstrated result. Across the cohort, a larger post-nadir drop in TCR diversity was inversely correlated with overall survival time among patients who died. After the lymphocyte count nadir, repertoires from photon-treated patients showed oligoclonal expansion, particularly of CD8+ Temra cells, and this expansion drove the decline in diversity.

Library creation used the immunoSEQ multiplex PCR assay. T cell repertoires were profiled by deep sequencing of rearranged TCR beta loci, alongside multiparametric flow cytometry. The table was pulled from immuneACCESS by TCRdb, which kept in-frame rearrangements only. Such tables lose some clones; where checked, under half of the loss comes from unresolved V genes, and the rest has no known cause. The sample table contains about 24,000 clones; only one count was recorded for over 65% of them. Under 25% of the sample rests with the top ten. Comment on this clone: It has no known antigen specificity. Per-nucleotide qualities are absent, and no much larger clonotype sits a single base away.

Reading the germline V gene gives CDR1 SGHTA and CDR2 FQGNSA. V is trimmed back by 0 bases and J by 2 bases, and the junction contains 4 bases that no gene match accounts for. The CDR3, cysteine through phenylalanine, is 15 amino acids long. Kept here is only the CDR3 DNA, which spans 45 bases and is read in frame from base 1. This sample comprised peripheral blood, obtained from a patient treated with photon-based radiotherapy. This TCR was recovered from a man in his forties with gastric cancer. The chain couples TRBV7-2 to TRBJ2-7; TRBD2 lines up with 7 middle nucleotides. The CDR3: CASSLASGGPYEQYF. The nucleotide sequence reads TGTGCCAGCAGCTTAGCGTCGGGGGGACCCTACGAGCAGTACTTC.